One sample yielded the 9 T cell receptor beta chains listed below, sequenced in a study of cytomegalovirus exposure and HLA in healthy donors. Sequencing was performed with immunoSEQ multiplex PCR; in TCRdb, only in-frame clones are kept and a portion is missing. The sample lists 100,000 to 150,000 clones; roughly 87% were seen once. Material for sequencing was PBMCs. The receptors here all came from a woman in her late teens or twenties in good health and CMV-seronegative.

V gene TRBV29-1 combines with J gene TRBJ2-7; 8 bases line up with TRBD1. The CDR3 has 14 amino acids. Germline assignment: CDR1 SQVTM and CDR2 ANQGSEA. Unmatched junction bases numbered 11, after V lost 6 bases and J lost 4 bases. Written as DNA, the CDR3 is TGCAGCGTGCAAGACCGACAGGGGACGTACGAGCAGTACTTC. Residues: CSVQDRQGTYEQYF.

The chain recombines TRBV27 with TRBJ1-3, with 9 bases matching TRBD1. The CDR3 has 15 residues. The germline gives CDR1 MNHEY, CDR2 SMNVEV (reference sequence). J lost 6 bases, V lost 6 bases, and 9 bases had no gene match. The CDR3 spells CASSQTGGRLNTIYF. In nucleotides, the CDR3 is TGTGCCAGCAGCCAGACAGGGGGACGTTTAAACACCATATATTTT.

This chain joins TRBV5-1 and TRBJ1-6, with D uncertain. The CDR3 totals 16 residues. In germline, CDR1 is SGHRS, CDR2 YFSETQ. Trimming cost V 0 bases and J 0 bases, with 7 bases left between them. The CDR3 region is CASSLAGSSYNSPLHF. In DNA form, the CDR3 reads TGCGCCAGCAGCTTGGCGGGGAGCTCCTATAATTCACCCCTCCACTTT.

V and J are TRBV9 and TRBJ2-5; no definite D call. The CDR3 sequence is 14 residues long. Germline assignment: CDR1 SGDLS and CDR2 YYNGEE. Trimming pared 0 bases from V and 4 bases from J, leaving 10 bases between. Written as DNA, the CDR3 is TGTGCCAGCAGCGTAGGACAAGGATCAGAGACCCAGTACTTC. Amino acid sequence: CASSVGQGSETQYF.

This sequence joins TRBV6-5 and TRBJ1-1, with D perhaps matching TRBD1 (6 bases). The germline V gene encodes CDR1 MNHEY and CDR2 SVGAGI. The CDR3 is 14 residues long. Trimming pared 0 bases from V and 11 bases from J, leaving 16 bases between. The CDR3, as DNA: TGTGCCAGCAGTTACTCGAGTAATGGGGGCAACGCTTTCTTT. Its translation is CASSYSSNGGNAFF.

The rearrangement joins TRBV11-2 to TRBJ1-1; D call uncertain. Per the germline V gene, CDR1 is SGHAT and CDR2 is FQNNGV. The length of the CDR3 is 14 residues. V was shortened by 2 bases and J by 1 base, with 8 bases between the two germline ends. In DNA, the CDR3 is TGTGCCAGCAGCTTAACAGCCTCGAACACTGAAGCTTTCTTT. Protein: CASSLTASNTEAFF.

This clone was seen a single time. The V call is TRBV7-9, the J call TRBJ2-2; 7 bases line up with TRBD1. Germline CDR1 is SEHNR and CDR2 is FQNEAQ (reference sequence). The CDR3 sequence is 15 residues long. Unmatched junction bases numbered 3, after V lost 5 bases and J lost 0 bases. The CDR3 reads CASSPGGTNTGELFF. The CDR3 DNA reads TGTGCCAGCAGCCCAGGGGGAACGAACACCGGGGAGCTGTTTTTT. The complete variable domain, with remaining parts taken from reference TRBV7-9 and TRBJ2-2, reads DTGVSQNPRHKITKRGQNVTFRCDPISEHNRLYWYRQTLGQGPEFLTYFQNEAQLEKSRLLSDRFSAERPKGSFSTLEIQRTEQGDSAMYLCASSPGGTNTGELFFGEGSRLTVL.

The rearrangement links TRBV5-1 to TRBJ1-2; D is perhaps TRBD1 (5 bases). The CDR3 contains 15 residues. The V end was cut by 2 bases, the J end by 3 bases, with 14 bases between. Germline-derived CDR1 and CDR2 are SGHRS and YFSETQ. As DNA, the CDR3 is TGCGCCAGCAGCTTCGGGGGGGACGCTTACTATGGCTACACCTTC. Translating gives CASSFGGDAYYGYTF.

V and J are TRBV9 and TRBJ2-1, with a tentative D call TRBD1 (5 bases). Per the germline V gene, CDR1 is SGDLS and CDR2 is YYNGEE. V lost 2 bases, J lost 3 bases, and 6 bases lay in between. CDR3 length: 13 residues. The CDR3 DNA follows: TGTGCCAGCAGCGTTCAGGGCTACAATGAGCAGTTCTTC. Protein product: CASSVQGYNEQFF.